The sequence of this T cell receptor (beta chain) was determined in a study of Graves' ophthalmopathy and Graves' hyperthyroidism. About the study: Samples of peripheral blood were obtained at initial diagnosis, prior to treatment of any kind.

In its sample, this clonotype was seen a few times. No antigen is known for it. Regarding the study as a whole: The model predicted ophthalmopathy progression with roughly 70% sensitivity and 72% to 85% specificity.

For repertoire sequencing, the TCR beta CDR3 regions were amplified from RNA transcripts. HTBI-primed RT-PCR formed the first round, and a multiplex PCR formed the second. TCRdb processed the multiplex PCR reads anew with MiXCR; each CDR3 protein has one entry. The data show approximately 460,000 distinct CDR3 sequences, around an eighth seen once. Symptoms, serum thyroxine and TRAb, thyroid ultrasound, and orbital computed tomography formed the diagnostic basis. The source material was blood. This receptor was taken from a woman between 25 and 40 years old with Graves' ophthalmopathy.

The CDR3 DNA sequence: TGTGCCACCGGGACTAGCGGCGGTGGCGAGCAGTACTTC. It specifies CATGTSGGGEQYF. The V gene is TRBV10-3, the J gene TRBJ2-7; 11 nucleotides align to TRBD2. This CDR3 contains 13 residues. V shed 10 bases, J shed 6 bases, and the junction held 8 bases outside the gene matches. Germline loops: CDR1 ENHRY, CDR2 SYGVKD.